This entry is about one TCR beta chain. As yet, its antigen is unknown. The CDR3 spans 18 residues. Germline V gene lookup returns CDR1 MDHEN and CDR2 SYDVKM. Trimming pared 5 bases from V and 0 bases from J, leaving 20 bases between. The data belong to a study of cytomegalovirus exposure and HLA in healthy donors. The PCR employed 60 Vbeta primers together with 13 Jbeta primers. Clones were read by immunoSEQ multiplex PCR, and TCRdb kept only the in-frame ones, dropping some. The sample lists over 150,000 clones; about 68% were seen once. The donors were healthy bone marrow donors. General study findings and limits: It was confirmed in vitro that a few of the CMV-associated chains were specific for CMV antigens.

This receptor was taken from a man between 18 and 29 years old in good health and CMV-seronegative. Sequencing used PBMCs. The chain links TRBV28 to TRBJ1-5; D possibly corresponds to TRBD1 (5 bases). The CDR3 sequence: CASSVPENRRYSNQPQHF. CDR3 DNA: TGTGCCAGCAGTGTCCCTGAAAACAGGCGATATAGCAATCAGCCCCAGCATTTT.